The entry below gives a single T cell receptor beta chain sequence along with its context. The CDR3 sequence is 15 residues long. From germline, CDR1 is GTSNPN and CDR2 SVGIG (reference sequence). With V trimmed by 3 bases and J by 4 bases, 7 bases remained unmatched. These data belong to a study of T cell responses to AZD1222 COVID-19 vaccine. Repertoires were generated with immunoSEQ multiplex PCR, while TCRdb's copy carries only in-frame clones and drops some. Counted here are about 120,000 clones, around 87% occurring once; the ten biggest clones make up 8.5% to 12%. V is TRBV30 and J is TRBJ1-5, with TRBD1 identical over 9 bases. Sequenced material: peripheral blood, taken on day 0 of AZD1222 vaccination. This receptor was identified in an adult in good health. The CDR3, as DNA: TGTGCCTGGAGGTCCGGGACAGGGAGAAATCAGCCCCAGCATTTT. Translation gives CAWRSGTGRNQPQHF.